A selection of T cell receptor beta chains follows, all from one sample in a study of early T cells in non-severe SARS-CoV-2 infection. TCRdb processed the 5' RACE reads anew with MiXCR; each CDR3 protein has one entry. The table includes some 66,000 distinct CDR3 sequences, under 15% detected once. The source material was whole blood. Receptors were obtained from an adult who was a healthcare worker with PCR-confirmed SARS-CoV-2 infection or an uninfected control (not recorded which). Each CDR3 is given with its conserved first and last residue. A D gene is named only where the DNA matches it firmly. Clone size appears in some rows only: once, few, many, or a class for an expanded clone.

d_gene	abundance	v_gene	j_gene	CDR3aa	CDR3nt
NA	few	TRBV20-1	TRBJ2-3	CSARPARGTDTQYF	TGCAGTGCTAGACCAGCTAGGGGCACAGATACGCAGTATTTT
TRBD2	many	TRBV7-9	TRBJ2-2	CASSSQREVYTGELFF	TGTGCCAGCAGCTCACAGCGGGAGGTTTATACCGGGGAGCTGTTTTTT
NA	medium-sized	TRBV6-6	TRBJ1-2	CASRTLTELWGYTF	TGTGCCAGCAGAACCTTGACTGAGCTTTGGGGCTACACCTTC
NA	NA	TRBV28	TRBJ2-7	CASSRRGGASNEQYF	TGTGCCAGCAGTAGACGCGGGGGCGCGTCCAACGAGCAGTACTTC
NA	NA	TRBV27	TRBJ2-7	CASSLSQDGTYEQYF	TGTGCCAGCAGTTTATCACAGGACGGAACCTACGAGCAGTACTTC
TRBD2	NA	TRBV29-1	TRBJ2-7	CSVRKGLAAAEQYF	TGCAGCGTGCGAAAGGGACTAGCGGCTGCCGAGCAGTACTTC
NA	many	TRBV9	TRBJ1-2	CASSVDGTDSFYGYTF	TGTGCCAGCAGCGTAGATGGGACGGACTCTTTCTATGGCTACACCTTC
NA	few	TRBV28	TRBJ2-5	CASSFPGGQQETQYF	TGTGCCAGCAGTTTCCCTGGCGGCCAGCAAGAGACCCAGTACTTC
NA	NA	TRBV27	TRBJ2-7	CASSLFQGPYEQYF	TGTGCCAGCAGTTTATTCCAGGGGCCCTACGAGCAGTACTTC
NA	few	TRBV7-3	TRBJ2-1	CASSQGGLYNEQFF	TGTGCCAGCAGCCAAGGAGGTTTATACAATGAGCAGTTCTTC
NA	NA	TRBV12-3/TRBV12-4	TRBJ1-5	CASSLTGPLDSNQPQHF	TGTGCCAGCAGCCTTACAGGGCCTCTGGATAGCAATCAGCCCCAGCATTTT
NA	few	TRBV7-8	TRBJ2-3	CASSPDRDTQYF	TGTGCCAGCAGCCCTGACCGAGATACGCAGTATTTT
TRBD1	NA	TRBV7-6	TRBJ2-7	CASSPSTGGGYEQYF	TGTGCCAGCAGCCCCAGCACAGGGGGCGGGTACGAGCAGTACTTC
TRBD2	many	TRBV29-1	TRBJ2-7	CSAGLAAAHEQYF	TGCAGCGCCGGACTAGCGGCTGCCCACGAGCAGTACTTC
NA	NA	TRBV14	TRBJ2-2	CASSPGGGLPTGELFF	TGTGCCAGCAGCCCAGGGGGGGGACTTCCGACTGGGGAGCTGTTTTTT
NA	many	TRBV29-1	TRBJ1-5	CSVGGANQPQHF	TGCAGCGTCGGGGGGGCTAATCAGCCCCAGCATTTT
TRBD1	many	TRBV10-2	TRBJ1-1	CASSRDSSTEAFF	TGCGCCAGCAGCCGGGACAGCTCCACTGAAGCTTTCTTT
NA	many	TRBV7-2	TRBJ2-5	CASSPVMSETQYF	TGTGCCAGCAGCCCCGTGATGTCGGAGACCCAGTACTTC
NA	NA	TRBV4-3	TRBJ1-1	CASSQETNTEAFF	TGCGCCAGCAGCCAAGAGACCAACACTGAAGCTTTCTTT
NA	NA	TRBV7-2	TRBJ2-7	CVSSLKTGDYEQYF	TGTGTCAGCAGCCTAAAGACGGGGGACTACGAGCAGTACTTC
NA	NA	TRBV28	TRBJ1-3	CATRTAGNTIYF	TGTGCCACCCGAACAGCGGGAAACACCATATATTTT
TRBD1	NA	TRBV20-1	TRBJ2-3	CSAGFGQGSNTDTQYF	TGCAGTGCTGGGTTCGGACAGGGGTCCAACACAGATACGCAGTATTTT
NA	NA	TRBV6-6	TRBJ2-5	CASSTRETQYF	TGTGCCAGCAGCACGAGAGAGACCCAGTACTTC
TRBD1	many	TRBV28	TRBJ1-2	CASSPQGASYGYTF	TGTGCCAGCAGTCCCCAGGGGGCGTCCTATGGCTACACCTTC
NA	NA	TRBV2	TRBJ2-3	CASSDNPSESTDTQYF	TGTGCCAGCAGTGATAATCCTAGCGAGAGCACAGATACGCAGTATTTT
TRBD1	few	TRBV6-2/TRBV6-3	TRBJ2-1	CASSNTGQGFDEQFF	TGTGCCAGCAGCAACACGGGACAGGGTTTTGATGAGCAGTTCTTC
NA	NA	TRBV6-2/TRBV6-3	TRBJ1-1	CASSYSAGTPNTEAFF	TGTGCCAGCAGTTACAGTGCGGGGACCCCGAACACTGAAGCTTTCTTT
NA	medium-sized	TRBV20-1	TRBJ2-1	CSARVEGANYNEQFF	TGCAGTGCTAGAGTCGAGGGAGCGAATTACAATGAGCAGTTCTTC
NA	NA	TRBV3-1	TRBJ2-2	CASTALRTGELFF	TGTGCCAGCACCGCATTGAGGACCGGGGAGCTGTTTTTT
NA	NA	TRBV9	TRBJ1-2	CASSVGADPSYGYTF	TGTGCCAGCAGCGTAGGAGCGGACCCTAGCTATGGCTACACCTTC